The sequence of this T cell receptor beta chain was determined in a study of blood T cell repertoires in COVID-19. Whole-study context: Researchers got acute and convalescent COVID-19 samples from the United States, Italy and Spain. Sources were T cells, B-cell-depleted T cells, or PBMCs; the material itself was cDNA or gDNA.

V lost 8 bases to trimming and J lost 0 bases, with 25 bases between them. The CDR3 sequence is 19 residues long. Germline-derived CDR1 and CDR2 are SNHLY and FYNNEI. In the source study's methods: By means of reference gene primer amplification, nucleated cell counts were estimated. Here immunoSEQ multiplex PCR was the method, and the copy in TCRdb shows in-frame clones only, minus some. V and J calls and clone size follow that table, whereas D and trimming were derived from the DNA. The sample includes about 220,000 clones, about 88% seen only once; the top ten take about 9.4%. While infection was still active, Seattle patients were enrolled and then followed longitudinally.

This receptor was identified in a woman aged 50 to 60 with COVID-19, enrolled during active disease. Source material: peripheral blood. J is TRBJ2-2 and V is TRBV2; possible D gene TRBD1, 5 bases. The CDR3 DNA reads as TGTGCCAGCCTCTCGGGTTTTTCAGGGATAACATCGAACACCGGGGAGCTGTTTTTT. Protein product: CASLSGFSGITSNTGELFF.